This T cell receptor (beta chain) was obtained from a study of Graves' ophthalmopathy and Graves' hyperthyroidism (dated by TCRdb to the late 2010s). About the study as a whole: Peripheral blood samples were taken at the time of initial diagnosis, before any treatment was given. Following sample collection, hyperthyroidism patients were given methimazole at a starting dose of 30 mg daily, and ophthalmopathy patients were given high-dose intravenous methylprednisolone. An independent validation cohort comprised some 19 hyperthyroidism patients and 15 to 17 patients who later progressed from hyperthyroidism to ophthalmopathy. The study used TCR beta repertoire signatures to distinguish Graves' ophthalmopathy from Graves' hyperthyroidism and to predict progression to ophthalmopathy. In more than 5 hyperthyroidism patients, the T-cell repertoire of thyroid tissue was compared with the T-cell repertoire of blood. In total, 120 to 150 blood samples were TCR-sequenced: some 40 ophthalmopathy, under 80 hyperthyroidism and some 17 hyperthyroidism-to-ophthalmopathy patients. The 100 discovery patients were divided at random into training and test sets in a 7:3 ratio. A discovery set of 100 or so patients (43 ophthalmopathy, 55 to 60 stable hyperthyroidism) was enrolled to explore V-J signatures distinguishing ophthalmopathy from hyperthyroidism. Study-level results and caveats: Ophthalmopathy was separated from stable hyperthyroidism by the 13-signature model with just under 90% sensitivity and just under 84% specificity in cross-validation and with 80%/75% in the test set. In validation, the model predicted ophthalmopathy progression with less than 71% sensitivity and around 72% specificity; 12 predicted patients were CT-confirmed with GO in a median of about 7.1 months. Most expanded thyroid clonotypes with a frequency above 0.001 also appeared in blood, which suggests that blood repertoires may reflect the immune response in the thyroid. Sample size was not statistically predetermined, and group allocation was not concealed from the investigators.

In regard to this clonotype: There is no known antigen for this receptor. The sample holds no much larger clone one base away, and base qualities are not on file.

Hyperthyroidism was defined as stable when no progression to ophthalmopathy occurred within 18 months of follow-up. The hyperthyroidism patients were 18 to 65 years old and newly diagnosed, with a disease duration of less than 2 months. Patients were excluded if they had other autoimmune diseases, uncontrolled infections, pregnancy or lactation. Clinical symptoms, serum thyroxine, TRAb, thyroid ultrasound and orbital computed tomography formed the basis of the diagnosis. PBMCs were isolated from about 9.1 ml of fresh peripheral blood by Ficoll-Paque density gradient centrifugation. Total RNA was extracted with Trizol reagent and quality-checked on an Agilent 2100 Bioanalyzer. The trim is 1 base for V and 0 bases for J, with a gap of 9 bases between the germline ends. The CDR3 spans 15 residues, from the cysteine through the phenylalanine. The only DNA kept is the CDR3, 45 bases in frame from the first base.

For repertoire sequencing, TCR beta CDR3 regions were amplified from RNA transcripts. The first round of RT-PCR was done with HTBI primers and the Qiagen OneStep RT-PCR kit, and was followed by a second round of multiplex PCR, then size selection and purification. Libraries were sequenced on an Illumina HiSeq2000 using paired-end 100 bp reads. In the paper's pipeline: SOAPnuke was used to process the reads, removing any read that contained adapters or uncalled bases, had a mean Phred below 15, or lacked an exact match to the constant primer or identifier. High-quality paired reads were merged with COPE v1.2.5. Unique nucleotide sequences were defined as clonotypes and aligned to IMGT TRB V, D and J references using MiTCR v1.1. Analysis was restricted to V-J combinations with a frequency above 0.0001, which covered 99.2% of repertoires. A TCR clonal expansion and chaos score per V-J combination was defined as the ratio of F50 clonal expansion to chaos observed in the TCRdist matrix. Welch's t-statistics and random forest were used to reduce the features to around 13 V-J combinations, which were then used as input to a naive Bayes classifier. Thyroid-blood repertoire similarity was quantified with the Morisita-Horn index. TCRdb reprocessing: public reads trimmed at Q25 with fastp, clones called with MiXCR, in-frame beta chains kept. Each CDR3 protein gets just one entry, which takes the most common genes and DNA from the rows behind it. These V and J calls are TCRdb output, not the study's own analysis. This sample holds hundreds of thousands of distinct CDR3 sequences; about 20% were observed only once. The top ten clonotypes cover around 7% of the sample.

The source material was peripheral blood. This TCR was recovered from a woman between 18 and 29 years old with stable Graves' hyperthyroidism. Some clones in this sample may be carry-over from other donors' samples. Donor details come from another sample of the same person, matched by shared clones. The chain is made from TRBV12-3 or TRBV12-4 and TRBJ2-5; no D gene can be assigned with confidence. The CDR3 in this case is CASSLGIEYQETQYF. At the DNA level, the sequence is TGTGCCAGCAGTTTAGGAATTGAGTACCAAGAGACCCAGTACTTC.